This T cell receptor (beta chain) derives from a study of T cell changes during pregnancy in multiple sclerosis. Germline V CDR1 and CDR2: MNHEY, SMNVEV (reference sequence). With V trimmed by 5 bases and J by 5 bases, 3 bases remained unmatched. The CDR3 has 15 residues. TCRdb's table, derived via immunoSEQ multiplex PCR, lists solely in-frame clones and lacks some. The sample yields some 29,000 clones, approximately 90% seen once. This chain uses TRBV27 with TRBJ1-6; 10 bases match TRBD1. This TCR was sampled from a female donor with multiple sclerosis, enrolled in a pregnancy study. The sample consisted of CD8+ T cells from peripheral blood mononuclear cells, taken before pregnancy. Here the CDR3 DNA reads TGTGCCAGCAGTGCCGGGACAGGGGATAATTCACCCCTCCACTTT. It specifies CASSAGTGDNSPLHF.